This T cell receptor (beta chain) was captured in a study of blood T cell repertoires in COVID-19. Study as a whole: From the United States, Italy and Spain came samples of acute and convalescent COVID-19.

The sample holds a few counts of this clone. The CDR3 loop spans 15 amino acids. The germline V and J ends were trimmed by 1 base and 1 base, with 7 bases remaining between them. Germline assignment: CDR1 SGHVS and CDR2 FNYEAQ. Authors' methods: From reference gene primer amplification, estimates of nucleated cell counts were derived. Method: immunoSEQ multiplex PCR; TCRdb's copy keeps in-frame clones and lacks some. The V and J calls and clone size are taken from that table; D and trimming were inferred from the DNA. The table records 300,000 or so clones, roughly nine tenths of them present only once.

The sequence was obtained from a man younger than 30 who had recovered from COVID-19. Sequencing was carried out using peripheral blood. The V gene is TRBV7-6, the J gene TRBJ2-2; the D is unclear. The chain's CDR3 is CASSLVARNTGELFF. CDR3 coding DNA: TGTGCCAGCAGCTTAGTTGCGAGGAACACCGGGGAGCTGTTTTTT.